This entry features one T cell receptor beta chain sequence. There is no known antigen for this receptor. Base qualities are not at hand, and no much larger clone is one base apart. From its cysteine to its phenylalanine, the CDR3 spans 14 amino acids. Only the CDR3 DNA stays, 42 bases, in frame from base 1. V lost 0 bases and J lost 0 bases; the stretch between them is 7 bases long. The germline V gene (reference sequence) yields SGHNT for CDR1 and YYREEE for CDR2. The source of the sample is a study of beta chain features in type 1 diabetes (dated by TCRdb to the late 2010s). For the study in its entirety: Mean age, gender distribution, total cell number and subset yield did not differ between patients and healthy donors. A total of 90 million to 120 million sorted cells were examined across all samples, and a strong correlation was observed between cell number per subset and RNA yield. Regulatory and stem cell-like memory subsets were obtained from only 8 patients and roughly 8 healthy donors, while naive and central memory subsets were obtained from all 28 donors. In the study, TCRB repertoires of sorted circulating CD4+ T cell subsets from recently diagnosed type 1 diabetes patients were compared with those of matched healthy donors. Broad study findings and their caveats: The naive, central memory and regulatory TCRB repertoires appeared to resemble one another more closely among patients than among healthy donors. Shorter templates might have been favored by PCR, but patient and control samples were amplified and corrected together, so both groups would have been affected equally by any skew. Sequencing cDNA rather than genomic DNA could over-represent highly expressing activated cells, although activation and CD3 levels did not differ between groups. At VDJ recombination sites, type 1 diabetes patients had fewer insertions and more deleted nucleotides, which implies abnormalities in thymic rearrangement. Because the HLA sub-analyses included only small numbers of individuals, any influence of HLA type on TCRB rearrangement was left unresolved. In all four CD4+ subsets, TCRB CDR3 length was moderately but significantly shorter in type 1 diabetes patients.

The High Capacity cDNA Reverse Transcription Kit was used to reverse transcribe all of the isolated RNA, meaning that expressed TCRB transcripts were what got sequenced. Deep immunoSEQ sequencing was applied to naive, central memory and regulatory T cell samples, giving an average of about 3.7 million total reads per sample. After sorted cells were lysed in RLT buffer, RNA was extracted with DNase-treated RNeasy Micro or Mini kits, with the choice depending on cell number. Each cell subset was processed separately to prevent cross-contamination, with patient and healthy donor samples processed together. The immunoSEQ multiplex PCR was used to amplify TCRB sequences from cDNA, yielding 87-bp fragments that span the CDR3 region. Amplicons were sequenced on the Illumina HiSeq platform. From the authors' description of their analysis: PCR bias was corrected computationally using synthetic template baselines, and reads within Hamming distance 2 were collapsed, with unmergeable singletons discarded. Reads were aligned against IMGT so that V, D and J genes, CDR3 length and insertions or deletions at six rearrangement sites could be assigned. Within each subset, clonotype counts were normalized to the number of sorted cells before true diversity and Gini coefficients were calculated with the tcR R package. Repertoire sharing was quantified using the overlap coefficient calculated on TCRB nucleotide sequences. Out-of-frame TCRB sequences from naive cells were analyzed as a proxy for the pre-selection repertoire. TCRdb re-hosts the immuneACCESS table, in-frame sequences only. Its copies lack some clones; in the studies checked, an unresolved V gene accounts for under half of them, and the cause for the rest is not known. The V and J calls and the clone size are those of that table, but D and trimming were determined from the DNA. In all, the sample holds around 690,000 clones, and around 12% of those were seen once. 0.095% to 0.15% of the sample goes to the ten largest clones.

From each donor, a single peripheral blood sample of about 120 mL on average was drawn into heparinised tubes. A BD FACSAria II and a panel including CD45RO, CCR7, CD25, CD127, CD95 and CD27 were used to sort naive, central memory, regulatory and stem cell-like memory CD4+ T cells. All sorted populations exceeded 95% purity. PBMCs were isolated right away by Lymphoprep density gradient centrifugation and were stained directly, without culture. Samples were stained and sorted in pairs, with one healthy donor and one patient per experiment, so that batch effects were minimized. Specimen: naive CD4+ T cells from blood. The sample's cell subset or site label, in plain terms: true naive CD4+ T cells. The V gene is TRBV5-4 and the J gene is TRBJ2-7; the D gene lacks a confident call. This sequence originates from a man aged 25-45 years with type 1 diabetes. The CDR3 corresponds to CASSLDVLSYEQYF. The nucleotide sequence is given as TGTGCCAGCAGCTTGGATGTTCTCTCCTACGAGCAGTACTTC.